This T cell receptor beta chain derives from a study of response to subunit inactivated influenza vaccine. As concerns this clonotype: What it recognizes is unknown.

Study results and caveats: The authors suggested that every seasonal influenza vaccination recruits few new T cells.

This CDR3 has 14 residues. Germline V gives CDR1 SGHTA, CDR2 FQGNSA. V dropped 0 bases and J dropped 9; count of bases not matched to a gene: 5. In TCRdb, the RT-PCR reads were re-called with MiXCR into one record per CDR3 protein. The data show hundreds of thousands of distinct CDR3 sequences, 11% to 15% seen once. This sequence joins TRBV7-2 and TRBJ2-1; TRBD1 agrees at 7 bases. The source was PBMCs from blood, collected around 14 days before vaccination. This sequence originates from a man aged 50 to 59 who received an inactivated influenza vaccine. CDR3 sequence reads: CASSLADRLFEQFF. DNA of the CDR3: TGTGCCAGCAGCTTAGCGGACAGGCTTTTTGAGCAGTTCTTC. Filled out from reference TRBV7-2 and TRBJ2-1, the complete variable domain reads GAGVSQSPSNKVTEKGKDVELRCDPISGHTALYWYRQSLGQGLEFLIYFQGNSAPDKSGLPSDRFSAERTGGSVSTLTIQRTQQEDSAVYLCASSLADRLFEQFFGPGTRLTVL.